This TCR beta chain came from a study of OX40 agonist ivuxolimab in advanced cancers. Study-level information: Dosing consisted of intravenous ivuxolimab at 0.01 to 10 mg/kg every 2 weeks.

Only in-frame clones appear in the TCRdb table, and some are missing; sequencing was by immunoSEQ multiplex PCR. The sample carries 55,000 to 65,000 clones, about 89% recorded once. The length of the CDR3 is 18 residues. V gave up 4 bases and J gave up 5 bases; unmatched junction bases: 14. In germline, CDR1 is SGHAT, CDR2 FQNNGV. The starting material was CD4+ or CD8+ T cells sorted from blood, obtained in a trial of the OX40 agonist ivuxolimab. This sequence originates from an adult with an advanced solid tumor such as melanoma, head and neck, liver or kidney cancer. The V gene is TRBV11-2, the J gene TRBJ2-2; TRBD1 matches 9 bases. The CDR3 DNA reads TGTGCCAGCAGCTCCTACATCGGGACAGGGATTATGACCGGGGAGCTGTTTTTT. This encodes CASSSYIGTGIMTGELFF.